Below, one TCR beta chain is given with its context. The data were obtained in a study of shared clonotypes between healthy human individuals. The CDR3 has 14 amino acids. Trimming stripped 5 bases from V and 0 bases from J, with 11 bases between. Germline V gene sequence: CDR1 GTSNPN, CDR2 SVGIG (reference sequence). Libraries were prepared by immunoSEQ multiplex PCR; TCRdb keeps only in-frame clonotypes and omits some of them. This table has about 2 million clones, roughly 94% appearing once. The genes are TRBV30 and TRBJ2-1; no reliable D call. Input material: naive CD4+ T cells sorted from blood. Subset here: CD45RA+ positively selected. The receptor was derived from a man between 18 and 29 years old in good health. CDR3 sequence: CAWSRWGSYNEQFF. As DNA, the CDR3 is TGTGCCTGGTCTCGTTGGGGCTCCTACAATGAGCAGTTCTTC.